The rows below give T cell receptor beta chains drawn from one sample of a study of blood T cell repertoires in COVID-19. Assay used: immunoSEQ multiplex PCR; TCRdb lists only in-frame clones, some missing. Of some 300,000 clones in the sample, roughly 91% were seen once. Sequenced input: PBMCs or T cells enriched from blood (not recorded which). Receptor source: a woman aged 45 to 65 who had been exposed to COVID-19. Each CDR3 is given with its conserved first and last residue.

>TRBJ1-5|TRBV5-4
CASSYGGDQPQHF
>TRBJ2-7|TRBV27
CASSFRAGITYEQYF
>TRBJ1-1|TRBV19
CASKSWTGDTEAFF
>TRBJ1-2|TRBV2
CATRWGLVYGYTF
>TRBJ2-1|TRBV11-3
CASSLTGNNEQFF
>TRBJ1-2|TRBV2
CASSAGMVYGYTF
>TRBJ1-1|TRBV7-2
CASSLDRDAEAFF
>TRBJ2-5|TRBV27
CASSSDSRGTQYF
>TRBJ2-7|TRBV29-1
CSVDIGQGASYEQYF
>TRBJ1-5|TRBV7-2
CASSLVSAGPQHF
>TRBJ2-3|TRBV10-3
CAISGTTSADTQYF
>TRBJ1-1|TRBV29-1
CSVVHMNTEAFF
>TRBJ1-5|TRBV27
CASSSHGGNQPQHF
>TRBJ2-3|TRBV12-5
CASGLVSLAGPDTQYF
>TRBJ2-2|TRBV11-2
CASSLGTSFAGELFF
>TRBJ1-2|TRBV27
CASREGVGTTYGYTF
>TRBJ2-7|TRBV28
CASTRVNRGGEQYF
>TRBJ1-5|TRBV19
CASSMGRGGDNQPQHF